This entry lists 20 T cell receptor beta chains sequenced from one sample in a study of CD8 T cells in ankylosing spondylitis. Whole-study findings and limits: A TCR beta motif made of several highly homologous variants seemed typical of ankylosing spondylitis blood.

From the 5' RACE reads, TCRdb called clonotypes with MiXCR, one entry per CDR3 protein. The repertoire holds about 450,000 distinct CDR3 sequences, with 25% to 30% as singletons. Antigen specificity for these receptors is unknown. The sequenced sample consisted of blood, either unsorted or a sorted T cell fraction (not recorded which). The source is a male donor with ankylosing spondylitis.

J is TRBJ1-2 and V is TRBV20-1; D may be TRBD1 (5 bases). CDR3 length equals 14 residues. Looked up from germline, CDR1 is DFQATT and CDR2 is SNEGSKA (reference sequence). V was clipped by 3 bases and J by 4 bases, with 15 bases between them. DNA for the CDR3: TGCAGTGCTAGCTTGGCAGGGCCTGGCTATGGCTACACCTTC. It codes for CSASLAGPGYGYTF.

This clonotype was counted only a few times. This CDR3 is CSVEGPVDKQYF. The CDR3 DNA sequence: TGCAGCGTTGAGGGTCCGGTGGACAAGCAGTACTTC. The rearrangement uses TRBV29-1 and TRBJ2-7; TRBD1 is a possible D gene (5 bases). CDR3 length: 12 residues. The V end was cut by 3 bases, the J end by 8 bases, with 14 bases between. Germline V gene lookup returns CDR1 SQVTM and CDR2 ANQGSEA.

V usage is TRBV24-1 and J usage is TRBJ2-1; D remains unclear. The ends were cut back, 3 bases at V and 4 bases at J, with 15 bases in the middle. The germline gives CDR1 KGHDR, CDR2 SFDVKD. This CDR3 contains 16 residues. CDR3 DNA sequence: TGTGCCACCAGTGATCCATTAGCAGGAAGGTACAATGAGCAGTTCTTC. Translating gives CATSDPLAGRYNEQFF.

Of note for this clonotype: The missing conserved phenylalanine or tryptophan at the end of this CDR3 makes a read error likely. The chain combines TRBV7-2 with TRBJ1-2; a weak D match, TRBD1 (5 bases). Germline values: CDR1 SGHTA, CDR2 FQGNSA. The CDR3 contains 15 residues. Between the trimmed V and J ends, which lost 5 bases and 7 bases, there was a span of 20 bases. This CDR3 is CASSVGTEPPSGYTL. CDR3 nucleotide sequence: TGTGCCAGCAGCGTAGGGACTGAGCCCCCATCTGGCTACACCCTC.

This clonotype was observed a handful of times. The CDR3 here is CATSNYQQTQYF. CDR3 nucleotides: TGTGCCACCAGCAACTATCAACAGACCCAGTACTTC. The chain joins TRBV15 to TRBJ2-5; D gene unclear. Germline CDR1 is LNHNV and CDR2 is YYDKDF (reference sequence). The length of the CDR3 is 12 residues. Trimming shortened V by 4 bases and J by 6 bases, and 9 bases separated the two germline ends.

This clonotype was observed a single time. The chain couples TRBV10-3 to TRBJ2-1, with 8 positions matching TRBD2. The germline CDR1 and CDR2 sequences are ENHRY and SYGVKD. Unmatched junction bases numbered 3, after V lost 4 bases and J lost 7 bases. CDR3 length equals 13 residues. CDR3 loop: CAISAASGNEQFF. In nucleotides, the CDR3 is TGTGCCATCAGTGCTGCTAGCGGGAATGAGCAGTTCTTC.

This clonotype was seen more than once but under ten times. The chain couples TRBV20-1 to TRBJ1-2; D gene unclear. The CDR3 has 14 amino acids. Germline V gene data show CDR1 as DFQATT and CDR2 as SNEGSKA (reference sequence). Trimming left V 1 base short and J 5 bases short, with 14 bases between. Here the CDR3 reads CSARVKTDDYGYTF. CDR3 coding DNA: TGCAGTGCTAGAGTAAAGACCGATGATTATGGCTACACCTTC.

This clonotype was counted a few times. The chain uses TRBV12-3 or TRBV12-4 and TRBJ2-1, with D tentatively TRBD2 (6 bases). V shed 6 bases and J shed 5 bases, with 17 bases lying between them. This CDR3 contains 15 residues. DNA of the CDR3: TGTGCCAGCAGCCCAAGATTAGCGGAAAACAATGAGCAGTTCTTC. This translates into CASSPRLAENNEQFF.

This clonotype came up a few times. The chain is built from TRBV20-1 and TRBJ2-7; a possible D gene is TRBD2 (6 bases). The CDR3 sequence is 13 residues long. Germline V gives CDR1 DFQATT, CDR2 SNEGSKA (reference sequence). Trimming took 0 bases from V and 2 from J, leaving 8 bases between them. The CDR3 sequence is CSAREGEAYEQYF. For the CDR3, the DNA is TGCAGTGCTAGAGAAGGGGAGGCCTACGAGCAGTACTTC.

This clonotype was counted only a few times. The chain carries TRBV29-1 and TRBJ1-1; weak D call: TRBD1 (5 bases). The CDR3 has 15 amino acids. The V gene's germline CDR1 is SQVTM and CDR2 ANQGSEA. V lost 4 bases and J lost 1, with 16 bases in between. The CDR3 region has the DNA TGCAGCGTTGGAGTGTCCAGGGTAGAGAACACTGAAGCTTTCTTT. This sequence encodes CSVGVSRVENTEAFF.

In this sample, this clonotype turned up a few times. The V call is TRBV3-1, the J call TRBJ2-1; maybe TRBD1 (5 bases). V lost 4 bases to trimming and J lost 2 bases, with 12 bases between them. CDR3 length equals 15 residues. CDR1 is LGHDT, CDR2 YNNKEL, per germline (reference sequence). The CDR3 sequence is CASSLGKTAYNEQFF. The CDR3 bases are TGTGCCAGCAGCCTGGGTAAGACAGCCTACAATGAGCAGTTCTTC.

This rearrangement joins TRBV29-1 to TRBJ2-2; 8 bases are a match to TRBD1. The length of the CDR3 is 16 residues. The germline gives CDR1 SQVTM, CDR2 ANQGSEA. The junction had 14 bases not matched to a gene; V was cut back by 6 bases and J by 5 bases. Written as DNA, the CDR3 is TGCAGCGTGCGAGGGTTGCAGGGGGCAGGGACCGGGGAGCTGTTTTTT. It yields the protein CSVRGLQGAGTGELFF.

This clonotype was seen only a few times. This chain's CDR3 is CASSYGTGSYNEQFF. As DNA, the CDR3 is TGTGCCAGCAGTTACGGGACAGGTTCCTACAATGAGCAGTTCTTC. The V and J genes are TRBV6-5 and TRBJ2-1; 8 bases are shared with TRBD1. Trimming took 2 bases from V and 1 from J; bases not matched to a gene: 1. This CDR3 contains 15 residues. Germline V gives CDR1 MNHEY, CDR2 SVGAGI.

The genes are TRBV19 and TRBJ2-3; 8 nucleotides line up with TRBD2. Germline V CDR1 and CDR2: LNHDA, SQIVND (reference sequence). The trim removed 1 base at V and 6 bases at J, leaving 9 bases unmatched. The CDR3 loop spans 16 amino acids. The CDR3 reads CASSIGSGSTPDTQYF. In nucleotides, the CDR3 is TGTGCCAGTAGTATAGGAAGCGGGAGTACTCCGGATACGCAGTATTTT.

The CDR3 DNA reads TGTGCCAGCAGCGTCTCCCCAGCGGGTACAGATACGCAGTATTTT. Translating it yields CASSVSPAGTDTQYF. The chain is built from TRBV9 and TRBJ2-3; tentative D call: TRBD2 (6 bases). The germline V gene encodes CDR1 SGDLS and CDR2 YYNGEE. The CDR3 has 15 residues. V was pared by 2 bases and J by 3 bases, with 13 bases between.

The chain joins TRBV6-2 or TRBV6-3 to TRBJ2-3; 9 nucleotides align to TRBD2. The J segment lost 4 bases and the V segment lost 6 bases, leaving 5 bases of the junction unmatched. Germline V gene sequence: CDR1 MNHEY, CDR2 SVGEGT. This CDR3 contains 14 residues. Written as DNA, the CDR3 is TGTGCCAGCAGATCTAGCGGGACCCCAGATACGCAGTATTTT. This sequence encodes CASRSSGTPDTQYF.

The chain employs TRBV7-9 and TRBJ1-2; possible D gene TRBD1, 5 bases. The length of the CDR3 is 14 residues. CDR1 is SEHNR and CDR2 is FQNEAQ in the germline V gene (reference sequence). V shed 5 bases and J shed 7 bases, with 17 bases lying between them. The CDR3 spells CASSPMGELRGYTF. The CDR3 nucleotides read TGTGCCAGCAGCCCGATGGGGGAGTTGCGTGGCTACACCTTC.

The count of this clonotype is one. CDR3 sequence reads: CASSLGTSGSWADTQYF. The CDR3 coding sequence is TGTGCCAGCAGTTTAGGGACTAGCGGGAGTTGGGCAGATACGCAGTATTTT. This rearrangement joins TRBV12-3 or TRBV12-4 to TRBJ2-3, with 13 nucleotides matching TRBD2. V trimming: 1 base; J trimming: 4 bases; junction bases outside the gene matches: 5. This CDR3 comprises 17 residues.

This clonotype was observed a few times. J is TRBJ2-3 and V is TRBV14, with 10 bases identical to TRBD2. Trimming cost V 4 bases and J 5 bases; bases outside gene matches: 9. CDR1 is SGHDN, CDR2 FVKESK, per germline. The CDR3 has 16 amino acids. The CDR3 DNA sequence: TGTGCCAGCAGCCCCCTGAGCGGGAGGGCCCAAGATACGCAGTATTTT. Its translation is CASSPLSGRAQDTQYF.

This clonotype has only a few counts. The CDR3, as DNA: TGTGCCAGCAGCTTAGTGACTAGCGGGAGAAAGACCCAGTACTTC. Translated, it gives CASSLVTSGRKTQYF. The chain combines TRBV7-2 with TRBJ2-5; 12 bases fit TRBD2. The V gene end was trimmed by 1 base and the J gene end by 6 bases; junction bases not matched to a gene: 3. The V gene's germline CDR1 is SGHTA and CDR2 FQGNSA. There are 15 residues in the CDR3.